This TCR beta chain was profiled in a study of CXCR3 chemokines and chemotherapy response in bladder cancer. TCRdb fed the PCR reads into MiXCR, producing one record per CDR3 protein. The sample carries about 12,000 distinct CDR3 sequences, 9.5% to 15% recorded once. This specimen was collected from a patient whose treatment included neoadjuvant chemotherapy. This TCR derives from a human donor with bladder cancer that did not respond to neoadjuvant chemotherapy.

CDR3 sequence (DNA): TGTGCCAGCAGGGTCATAGATACGCAGTATTTT. Translating gives CASRVIDTQYF. The chain combines TRBV2 with TRBJ2-3; D not resolved. Deletions cut 6 bases from V and 5 bases from J, with 6 bases between. This CDR3 contains 11 residues. Per the germline V gene, CDR1 is SNHLY and CDR2 is FYNNEI.